What follows are 19 T cell receptor beta chains derived from one specimen sequenced in a study of control samples from healthy donors and cancer patients. Assay used: immunoSEQ multiplex PCR; TCRdb lists only in-frame clones, some missing. This sample has approximately 140,000 clones; about 90% occur once, and the top ten carry about 7.6%. Sequencing was performed on blood. The receptor set was obtained from a man between 18 and 29 years old in good health.

The chain is built from TRBV7-9 and TRBJ1-1, with D unresolved. The V gene's germline CDR1 is SEHNR and CDR2 FQNEAQ (reference sequence). CDR3 length: 15 amino acids. V lost 5 bases and J lost 1, with 14 bases in between. CDR3 nucleotide sequence: TGTGCCAGCAGCCGGTTTTCGGTAGAGAACACTGAAGCTTTCTTT. Encoded protein: CASSRFSVENTEAFF.

The chain employs TRBV7-2 and TRBJ2-7; 14 bases map to TRBD2. Losses at the gene ends were 5 bases for V and 6 bases for J; bases not matched to a gene: 3. From germline, CDR1 is SGHTA and CDR2 FQGNSA. The CDR3 runs to 14 residues. CDR3 sequence: CASSPGTSGGEQYF. CDR3 in DNA: TGTGCCAGCAGCCCAGGGACTAGCGGGGGCGAGCAGTACTTC.

The chain is built from TRBV4-1 and TRBJ2-7, with 11 bases fitting TRBD1. The CDR3 contains 18 residues. After removal of 0 bases from V and 5 bases from J, the junction contained 12 bases not matched to a gene. Germline V gene sequence: CDR1 MGHRA, CDR2 YSYEKL. DNA for the CDR3: TGCGCCAGCAGCCAAGAGGGCGTAGTAGGACAGGGGGCCCACGAGCAGTACTTC. This encodes CASSQEGVVGQGAHEQYF.

CDR3 bases: TGTGCCAGCAGCCCACTTGCCACAGATACGCAGTATTTT. As protein: CASSPLATDTQYF. The rearrangement uses TRBV3-1 (or the pseudogene TRBV3-2) and TRBJ2-3; D remains ambiguous. CDR3 length: 13 amino acids. CDR1 is LGHDT, CDR2 YNNKEL, per germline (reference sequence). V was clipped by 4 bases and J by 2 bases, with 7 bases between them.

The V and J genes are TRBV5-1 and TRBJ2-2; perhaps TRBD1 as D (5 bases). V was trimmed by 2 bases and J by 5 bases, leaving 10 bases between them. CDR3 length: 14 amino acids. The V gene's germline CDR1 is SGHRS and CDR2 YFSETQ. The CDR3 spells CASSFRVQTGELFF. The CDR3, as DNA: TGCGCCAGCAGCTTCAGGGTCCAGACCGGGGAGCTGTTTTTT. Filled out from reference TRBV5-1 and TRBJ2-2, the complete variable domain reads KAGVTQTPRYLIKTRGQQVTLSCSPISGHRSVSWYQQTPGQGLQFLFEYFSETQRNKGNFPGRFSGRQFSNSRSEMNVSTLELGDSALYLCASSFRVQTGELFFGEGSRLTVL.

The rearrangement joins TRBV5-6 to TRBJ2-1; 9 nucleotides agree with TRBD2. The CDR3 has 15 amino acids. Looked up from germline, CDR1 is SGHDT and CDR2 is YYEEEE. Unmatched junction bases numbered 3, after V lost 0 bases and J lost 5 bases. CDR3 DNA: TGTGCCAGCAGCTTGGGAGGCGGGGGGGACAATGAGCAGTTCTTC. Its translation is CASSLGGGGDNEQFF.

The chain carries TRBV7-3 and TRBJ2-3; 13 positions agree with TRBD2. CDR3 length equals 16 residues. Germline CDR1 reads SGHTA; CDR2 reads FQGTGA. The trim removed 5 bases at V and 5 bases at J, leaving 7 bases unmatched. CDR3 DNA: TGTGCCAGCAGCATCACTAGCGGGGGGGCCTTAGATACGCAGTATTTT. Protein: CASSITSGGALDTQYF.

The chain employs TRBV6-1 and TRBJ2-7; the D gene could be TRBD1 or TRBD2 (6 bases each). Germline V CDR1 and CDR2: MNHNS, SASEGT. The V gene lost 2 bases and the J gene lost 6 bases, with 14 bases spanning the gap. The CDR3 is made up of 14 amino acids. The CDR3 region is CASSEFSGAGEQYF. The CDR3 DNA sequence: TGTGCCAGCAGTGAATTTTCGGGGGCAGGCGAGCAGTACTTC.

DNA for the CDR3: TGTGCCAGCAGCCCTGACAGGGCTGGCTACACCTTC. Translated, it gives CASSPDRAGYTF. The genes are TRBV12-3 or TRBV12-4 and TRBJ1-2; 7 nucleotides align to TRBD1. The CDR3 sequence is 12 residues long. V shed 6 bases, J shed 7 bases, and the junction held 5 bases outside the gene matches.

CDR3 sequence reads: CASSPRQGYNEQFF. As DNA, the CDR3 is TGCGCCAGCAGCCCACGACAGGGTTACAATGAGCAGTTCTTC. This rearrangement joins TRBV4-1 to TRBJ2-1; TRBD1 agrees at 7 bases. CDR1 and CDR2 from the germline V gene are MGHRA and YSYEKL. With V trimmed by 4 bases and J by 4 bases, 4 bases remained unmatched. This CDR3 is 14 amino acids long.

The rearrangement joins TRBV6-6 to TRBJ1-5, with a weak D call TRBD1 (5 bases). This CDR3 is 13 amino acids long. Germline V gene lookup returns CDR1 MNHNY and CDR2 SVGAGI (reference sequence). With 3 bases removed from V and 5 bases from J, the gap between germline ends came to 8 bases. The CDR3 loop reads CASSYGADQPQHF. The CDR3 nucleotides read TGTGCCAGCAGTTATGGGGCTGATCAGCCCCAGCATTTT.

The V and J genes are TRBV3-1 (or the pseudogene TRBV3-2) and TRBJ2-5, with D unclear. The CDR3 runs to 11 residues. Germline V CDR1 and CDR2: LGHDT, YNNKEL (reference sequence). V was clipped by 5 bases and J by 2 bases, with 3 bases between them. CDR3: CASSFQETQYF. Written as DNA, the CDR3 is TGTGCCAGCAGCTTTCAAGAGACCCAGTACTTC.

The V and J genes are TRBV7-2 and TRBJ2-3, with 7 nucleotides matching TRBD2. V shed 1 base and J 2 bases; nucleotides not matched to a gene: 6. Germline CDR1 and CDR2: SGHTA and FQGNSA. This CDR3 has 16 amino acids. In DNA, the CDR3 is TGTGCCAGCAGCTTAGAGCCCGGGGGGTACACAGATACGCAGTATTTT. Translated, it gives CASSLEPGGYTDTQYF.

The chain combines TRBV7-9 with TRBJ2-3, with 11 nucleotides matching TRBD2. With 6 bases clipped from V and 1 base from J, the junction kept 6 bases outside the gene matches. Germline CDR1 SEHNR, CDR2 FQNEAQ (reference sequence). There are 16 residues in the CDR3. The CDR3 here is CASRTKLAGGTDTQYF. The DNA of the CDR3 is TGTGCCAGCAGGACAAAACTAGCGGGGGGCACAGATACGCAGTATTTT.

This rearrangement joins TRBV19 to TRBJ1-5; 10 bases line up with TRBD1. CDR3 length equals 14 residues. V trimming: 7 bases; J trimming: 6 bases; junction bases outside the gene matches: 6. CDR1 is LNHDA and CDR2 is SQIVND in the germline V gene (reference sequence). The CDR3 loop is CASTGQGLGQPQHF. CDR3 DNA sequence: TGTGCCAGTACGGGACAGGGGTTGGGTCAGCCCCAGCATTTT.

The rearrangement uses TRBV7-9 and TRBJ2-5; TRBD2 matches 10 bases. V lost 1 base, J lost 2 bases, and 1 base stayed unmatched. The germline V gene encodes CDR1 SEHNR and CDR2 FQNEAQ (reference sequence). The CDR3 is 15 amino acids. CDR3 DNA: TGTGCCAGCAGCTTAGTACTAGCGGGGCAAGAGACCCAGTACTTC. This codes for CASSLVLAGQETQYF.

This rearrangement joins TRBV2 to TRBJ1-2; TRBD1 matches 8 bases. V shed 5 bases and J 8 bases; nucleotides not matched to a gene: 7. Germline CDR1 and CDR2: SNHLY and FYNNEI. This CDR3 contains 13 residues. DNA for the CDR3: TGTGCCAGCAGTAAAAGGACAGGGACAGGCTACACCTTC. Protein sequence: CASSKRTGTGYTF. Combining the CDR3 with reference TRBV2 and TRBJ1-2 gives the whole variable domain EPEVTQTPSHQVTQMGQEVILRCVPISNHLYFYWYRQILGQKVEFLVSFYNNEISEKSEIFDDQFSVERPDGSNFTLKIRSTKLEDSAMYFCASSKRTGTGYTFGSGTRLTVV.

This rearrangement joins TRBV3-1 (or the pseudogene TRBV3-2) to TRBJ1-5; D may be TRBD1 (5 bases). Germline lookup yields CDR1 LGHDT and CDR2 YNNKEL (reference sequence). The V and J ends lost 4 bases and 1 base respectively, with 17 bases between them. The CDR3 is 17 residues long. The DNA of the CDR3 is TGTGCCAGCAGCCGGGGGGGAACAAAGGCGAGCAATCAGCCCCAGCATTTT. Its protein is CASSRGGTKASNQPQHF.

Written as DNA, the CDR3 is TGTGCCAGCAGTGAGAGGTACGAGCAGTACTTC. The encoded protein is CASSERYEQYF. The V and J genes are TRBV6-1 and TRBJ2-7; D not resolved. Germline CDR1 MNHNS, CDR2 SASEGT. This CDR3 is built from 11 residues. V was pared by 3 bases and J by 4 bases, with 4 bases between.